These 18 T cell receptor beta chains share one sample of origin, sequenced in a study of tumor and adjacent non-tumor tissue in lung cancer. The template was RNA from unsorted bulk tissue. TCRbeta libraries were built with three rounds of nested PCR, modified from ARM-PCR. A single record per CDR3 protein comes from TCRdb applying MiXCR to the multiplex PCR reads. The table shows some 200,000 distinct CDR3 sequences, with about two thirds occurring only once. The sequenced sample was lung tumor tissue. These receptors were obtained from a man aged 60-69 years with non-small cell lung cancer.

This clonotype appeared many times. The gene calls are TRBV20-1 and TRBJ2-7; unclear D gene. V was pared by 5 bases and J by 5 bases, with 10 bases between. CDR3 length: 11 residues. Germline V gene sequence: CDR1 DFQATT, CDR2 SNEGSKA (reference sequence). The CDR3 is CSASPLHEQYF. The CDR3 coding sequence is TGCAGTGCTTCCCCCCTCCACGAGCAGTACTTC.

This clonotype was detected only a few times. Because it lacks the conserved phenylalanine or tryptophan at the end, this CDR3 is likely a read error. The chain links TRBV4-2 to TRBJ2-7, with a possible D match to TRBD2 (5 bases). The germline gives CDR1 LGHNA, CDR2 YNFKEQ. Trimming pared 0 bases from V and 7 bases from J, leaving 16 bases between. This CDR3 is 15 amino acids long. The CDR3 DNA is TGTGCCAGCAGCCAAGATTTAGGAGATCCGGGGGAGCAGTACATC. Translated: CASSQDLGDPGEQYI.

The chain combines TRBV12-3 or TRBV12-4 with TRBJ2-5; 7 nucleotides align to TRBD2. The J segment lost 6 bases and the V segment lost 6 bases, leaving 13 bases of the junction unmatched. CDR3 length equals 15 residues. Written as DNA, the CDR3 is TGTGCCAGCAGCTTTCGAGTGGGAGGGGATAAGACCCAGTACTTC. Its protein product is CASSFRVGGDKTQYF.

This clonotype was counted between two and nine times. The chain recombines TRBV12-3 or TRBV12-4 with TRBJ1-5; 7 bases are shared with TRBD1. The CDR3 covers 14 residues. V shed 3 bases and J 4 bases; nucleotides not matched to a gene: 3. DNA for the CDR3: TGTGCCAGCAGTTTCAGGGGGATGAATCAGCCCCAGCATTTT. As protein: CASSFRGMNQPQHF.

Comments on this clonotype: Just one base apart from a much larger clone, this may be a read error. The chain is built from TRBV20-1 and TRBJ2-1; weak D call: TRBD2 (7 bases). The CDR3 extends over 13 amino acids. CDR1 and CDR2 (germline): DFQATT, SNEGSKA (reference sequence). CDR3 residues: CSVPEQGGNDQFF. The CDR3 nucleotides are TGCAGTGTCCCCGAACAGGGAGGGAATGACCAGTTCTTC.

A note on this clonotype: The CDR3 carries no conserved terminal phenylalanine or tryptophan, so it likely arises from a read error. The chain recombines TRBV6-2 or TRBV6-3 with TRBJ2-7; 11 bases are shared with TRBD2. The CDR3 sequence is 16 residues long. The trim removed 5 bases at V and 2 bases at J, leaving 8 bases unmatched. The germline V gene encodes CDR1 MNHEY and CDR2 SVGEGT. The CDR3 region is CASSDPATSGTYEQYL. The CDR3 DNA reads TGTGCCAGCAGTGACCCCGCGACTAGCGGGACCTACGAGCAGTACCTC.

V gene TRBV29-1 combines with J gene TRBJ2-1, with D possibly being TRBD2 (5 bases). Germline V lookup: CDR1 SQVTM, CDR2 ANQGSEA. V shed 8 bases and J shed 6 bases, with 20 bases lying between them. The CDR3 is 14 residues long. The CDR3 here is CSFLRGENCNEQFF. The CDR3, as DNA: TGCAGCTTTCTCCGGGGAGAGAACTGCAATGAGCAGTTCTTC.

Regarding this clonotype: A much larger clone differs from this one at a single base, so this may be a read error. CDR3 bases: TGCAGCGTTGAGGCGTTAGCCGTGGAGACCCAGTACTTC. It encodes CSVEALAVETQYF. The rearrangement joins TRBV29-1 to TRBJ2-5; D is uncertain. CDR3 size: 13 residues. With 3 bases removed from V and 5 bases from J, the gap between germline ends came to 13 bases. CDR1 and CDR2 (germline): SQVTM, ANQGSEA.

In its sample, this clonotype was seen a few times. The chain recombines TRBV24-1 with TRBJ2-2, with D unresolved. CDR3 length: 15 amino acids. The germline gives CDR1 KGHDR, CDR2 SFDVKD. Trimming removed 1 base at V and 5 bases at J, with 10 bases between. The CDR3 loop reads CATSDFRKGTGELFF. DNA of the CDR3: TGTGCCACCAGTGATTTCCGGAAGGGAACCGGGGAGCTGTTTTTT.

The chain recombines TRBV7-8 with TRBJ2-5, with no clear D. CDR3 length: 13 amino acids. CDR1 and CDR2 (germline): SGHVS, FQNEAQ. V lost 6 bases and J lost 3, with 11 bases in between. The CDR3: CASRFGRKETQYF. The DNA of the CDR3 is TGTGCCAGCAGGTTTGGACGCAAAGAGACCCAGTACTTC.

Note on this clonotype: A junction end diverges from the germline sequence, so it may reflect a read error. V is TRBV20-1 and J is TRBJ2-5; the D gene is possibly TRBD2 (5 bases). This CDR3 has 12 residues. Germline V lookup: CDR1 DFQATT, CDR2 SNEGSKA (reference sequence). CDR3 region: CSTRVWPKTQYF. The DNA of the CDR3 is TGTAGTACTAGAGTGTGGCCAAAGACGCAGTACTTC.

This chain connects TRBV28 to TRBJ2-3; possibly TRBD1 or TRBD2 for D (5 bases each). Trimming left V 3 bases short and J 2 bases short, with 9 bases between. The CDR3 runs 14 residues. Looked up from germline, CDR1 is MDHEN and CDR2 is SYDVKM. Here the CDR3 DNA reads TGTGCCAGCAGTTTTGGGGGAGCCACAGATACGCAGTATTTT. It translates to CASSFGGATDTQYF.

As to this clonotype: A much larger clone sits a single nucleotide away, making a read error possible. The chain joins TRBV4-1 to TRBJ1-5, with D perhaps TRBD1 (5 bases). CDR1 is MGHRA and CDR2 is YSYEKL in the germline V gene. CDR3 length: 15 amino acids. The DNA of the CDR3 is TGCGCCAGCAGACAAGATGGGGCCCTAAATCGGCCCCAGCATTTT. Protein product: CASRQDGALNRPQHF.

Note on this clonotype: A much larger clonotype is one base distant, so this may be a read error. The chain employs TRBV6-2 or TRBV6-3 and TRBJ2-7; a possible D gene is TRBD2 (6 bases). Germline V gives CDR1 MNHEY, CDR2 SVGEGT. The CDR3 is 12 residues long. The CDR3 nucleotides are TGTGCCAACAGTTACGGGAGCTACGAGCAGTACTTC. Its protein product is CANSYGSYEQYF.

Turning to this clonotype: Sequence at one end of the junction differs from germline and may be a read error. V usage is TRBV29-1 and J usage is TRBJ2-3; 12 nucleotides agree with TRBD2. The germline V gene has CDR1 SQVTM and CDR2 ANQGSEA. This CDR3 comprises 15 residues. This CDR3 reads CNVVILAGGTDRQYF. The CDR3 DNA sequence: TGCAACGTTGTAATTCTAGCGGGAGGGACAGATAGGCAGTATTTC.

The chain is built from TRBV12-3 or TRBV12-4 and TRBJ2-1, with 11 bases aligning to TRBD2. Trimming at V came to 5 bases and at J to 8 bases, leaving 14 bases not matched to a gene. The CDR3 has 17 amino acids. CDR3: CASSLTLSGRAVYEQFF. CDR3 nucleotide sequence: TGTGCCAGCAGTCTTACCCTTAGCGGGAGGGCCGTGTATGAGCAGTTCTTC.

As regards this clonotype: One end of the junction varies from germline; a read error may be responsible. This chain uses TRBV11-2 with TRBJ2-5; D is possibly TRBD2 (6 bases). Germline values: CDR1 SGHAT, CDR2 FQNNGV. This CDR3 has 15 residues. As DNA, the CDR3 is TGTACCAGCAGACCCAGAGTACGGGGGCAAGAGACCCAGTACTTC. It specifies CTSRPRVRGQETQYF.

The chain carries TRBV10-2 and TRBJ1-6, with 7 bases aligning to TRBD1. Germline V gene lookup returns CDR1 WSHSY and CDR2 SAAADI. CDR3 length equals 20 residues. The junction had 15 bases not matched to a gene; V was cut back by 4 bases and J by 0 bases. The CDR3 DNA sequence: TGCGCCAGCAGTGGGTTCTGGCCGGGACAGAAGAGCTCCTATAATTCACCCCTCCACTTT. As protein: CASSGFWPGQKSSYNSPLHF.